Below are 6 T cell receptor beta chains sequenced from a single sample in a study of blood T cell repertoires in COVID-19. This table comes from immunoSEQ multiplex PCR, and its TCRdb copy is limited to in-frame clones, with some not included. The sample has 120,000 or so clones, roughly 85% seen once. Sequenced input: peripheral blood. The receptors originated from a woman of 80 years or more with active or convalescent COVID-19.

The chain is built from TRBV5-6 and TRBJ1-4; 11 bases fit TRBD1. The V and J ends lost 1 base and 8 bases, in that order; junction bases with no gene match: 4. This CDR3 has 15 amino acids. CDR1 is SGHDT and CDR2 is YYEEEE in the germline V gene. The CDR3 loop is CASSLIGTGGEKLFF. The CDR3 DNA follows: TGTGCCAGCAGCTTGATTGGGACAGGGGGGGAAAAACTGTTTTTT.

The rearrangement joins TRBV19 to TRBJ1-2, with TRBD1 identical over 7 bases. Germline CDR1 reads LNHDA; CDR2 reads SQIVND (reference sequence). Trimming removed 5 bases from V and 1 base from J; junction bases left unmatched: 10. CDR3 size: 16 residues. CDR3 sequence: CASSDDGTVFNYGYTF. The CDR3 DNA sequence: TGTGCCAGTAGTGACGATGGGACAGTTTTTAACTATGGCTACACCTTC.

The chain couples TRBV30 to TRBJ2-5; 7 bases map to TRBD2. The junction had 4 bases not matched to a gene; V was cut back by 5 bases and J by 4 bases. Per the germline V gene, CDR1 is GTSNPN and CDR2 is SVGIG (reference sequence). The CDR3 runs to 12 residues. The CDR3 DNA reads as TGTGCCTGGTCTAGCGGATTAGAGACCCAGTACTTC. Translating gives CAWSSGLETQYF.

The chain carries TRBV9 and TRBJ2-5; TRBD2 agrees at 12 bases. The CDR3 consists of 18 residues. J was trimmed by 2 bases and V by 0 bases; bases with no gene match: 8. Germline CDR1 and CDR2: SGDLS and YYNGEE. CDR3 in DNA: TGTGCCAGCAGCGTAGGCGCTAGCGGGAGGGGAATACAAGAGACCCAGTACTTC. This gives the protein CASSVGASGRGIQETQYF.

This chain joins TRBV28 and TRBJ1-1, with D perhaps TRBD1 (6 bases). The CDR3 is made up of 20 amino acids. With 2 bases removed from V and 0 bases from J, the gap between germline ends came to 25 bases. Germline CDR1 and CDR2: MDHEN and SYDVKM. The CDR3 spells CASSLTPEQGFFYMNTEAFF. Written as DNA, the CDR3 is TGTGCCAGCAGTTTAACACCAGAACAGGGATTCTTTTATATGAACACTGAAGCTTTCTTT.

This chain links TRBV6-6 with TRBJ2-1; 13 bases are a match to TRBD2. Germline V gene sequence: CDR1 MNHNY, CDR2 SVGAGI (reference sequence). There are 16 residues in the CDR3. Unmatched junction bases numbered 15, after V lost 11 bases and J lost 8 bases. The chain's CDR3 is CAHRGSGLAGSDEQFF. The CDR3 DNA reads as TGTGCCCACAGGGGATCGGGACTAGCGGGATCCGATGAGCAGTTCTTC.